A single sample is the source of the 9 T cell receptor beta chains below, sequenced in a study of T-cell memory formation after mild COVID-19. TCRdb re-called the 5' RACE reads with MiXCR, one entry per CDR3 protein. The sample has fewer than 350,000 distinct CDR3 sequences, over 7% seen once. The sequencing sample was made of PBMCs or a T cell subset sorted from them (not recorded which). Source of these receptors: a man aged 18-30 years who had mild COVID-19 (a few samples of this study predate the infection). Cell type and time point are not known.

This clonotype was seen only a few times. CDR3 amino acids: CASSARRYSYEQYF. The CDR3 nucleotides are TGTGCCAGCAGCGCGAGACGATACTCCTACGAGCAGTACTTC. The chain employs TRBV14 and TRBJ2-7; no reliable D call. The CDR3 contains 14 residues. Trimming pared 5 bases from V and 0 bases from J, leaving 11 bases between. Germline CDR1 reads SGHDN; CDR2 reads FVKESK.

The V and J genes are TRBV6-6 and TRBJ2-3; 10 bases agree with TRBD2. V dropped 10 bases and J dropped 3; count of bases not matched to a gene: 4. This CDR3 has 13 amino acids. The germline V gene has CDR1 MNHNY and CDR2 SVGAGI (reference sequence). The CDR3 DNA is TGTGCCATTACAGCGGGAGGGACAGATACGCAGTATTTT. Translated, it gives CAITAGGTDTQYF.

This clonotype has ten or more counts. V and J are TRBV5-1 and TRBJ1-1; D might be TRBD1 (6 bases). CDR3 length: 13 amino acids. Trimming cost V 5 bases and J 0 bases, with 8 bases left between them. Germline loops: CDR1 SGHRS, CDR2 YFSETQ. Written as DNA, the CDR3 is TGCGCCAGCAGAGGACAGATGAACACTGAAGCTTTCTTT. Translating gives CASRGQMNTEAFF.

The sample holds many counts of this clonotype. This chain uses TRBV3-1 with TRBJ2-3; 8 bases fit TRBD1. There are 17 residues in the CDR3. After removal of 0 bases from V and 3 bases from J, the junction contained 8 bases not matched to a gene. Germline CDR1 is LGHDT and CDR2 is YNNKEL (reference sequence). In nucleotides, the CDR3 is TGTGCCAGCAGCCAAGATGACAGGGGCCCGGGGACAGATACGCAGTATTTT. Encoded protein: CASSQDDRGPGTDTQYF.

This clonotype was found many times. V usage is TRBV7-2 and J usage is TRBJ2-2; 12 bases align to TRBD1. The CDR3 loop spans 15 amino acids. Germline V CDR1 and CDR2: SGHTA, FQGNSA. V trimming: 3 bases; J trimming: 7 bases; junction bases outside the gene matches: 3. This CDR3 reads CASSFGTGGFGELFF. Here the CDR3 DNA reads TGTGCCAGCAGCTTCGGGACAGGGGGCTTCGGGGAGCTGTTTTTT.

This clonotype was seen ten or more times. The chain employs TRBV29-1 and TRBJ2-3; D may be TRBD1 or TRBD2 (5 bases each). Trimming removed 2 bases from V and 7 bases from J, with 13 bases in between. CDR3 size: 13 residues. Germline CDR1 SQVTM, CDR2 ANQGSEA. DNA for the CDR3: TGCAGCGTTGAAAGGGACGGCACGAATACGCAGTATTTT. This sequence encodes CSVERDGTNTQYF.

The CDR3 DNA reads TGCGCCAGCAGGGCTACCGGGGGGGAAAAACTGTTTTTT. It encodes CASRATGGEKLFF. This chain links TRBV5-1 with TRBJ1-4, with a possible D match to TRBD1 (5 bases). Germline loops: CDR1 SGHRS, CDR2 YFSETQ. Trimming cost V 5 bases and J 8 bases, with 13 bases left between them. CDR3 length: 13 amino acids.

This chain links TRBV24-1 with TRBJ2-3, with TRBD2 matching over 8 bases. The CDR3 contains 13 residues. Germline V gene sequence: CDR1 KGHDR, CDR2 SFDVKD. Unmatched junction bases numbered 3, after V lost 11 bases and J lost 0 bases. The DNA for the CDR3 is TGTGCCATTAGCGGGGCGAGCACAGATACGCAGTATTTT. Its translation: CAISGASTDTQYF.

This clonotype was counted many times. The CDR3 DNA follows: TGTGCCAGTACTTCGCGGGGGGCCGACACCGGGGAGCTGTTTTTT. The encoded protein is CASTSRGADTGELFF. This rearrangement joins TRBV19 to TRBJ2-2, with 8 positions matching TRBD2. Trimming took 7 bases from V and 3 from J; bases not matched to a gene: 7. The length of the CDR3 is 15 residues. Looked up from germline, CDR1 is LNHDA and CDR2 is SQIVND (reference sequence).